Sequencing of this TCR beta chain was carried out in a study of control samples from healthy donors and cancer patients (dated by TCRdb to 2020 to 2022). About this clone itself: Its antigen remains undetermined. No quality values exist for individual bases; no much larger clone is one base distant.

Preparation of the library involved the immunoSEQ multiplex PCR assay. TCRdb carries this immuneACCESS record with in-frame sequences only. Its versions omit some clonotypes, under half of them owing to an unresolved V gene in the studies checked, with the rest unexplained. The sample records 150,000 or so clones, around 94% of which are singletons. The ten largest make up 13% to 15% of the sample. CDR1 and CDR2 are read off the germline V gene as SGHRS and YFSETQ. Spanning cysteine to phenylalanine, the CDR3 consists of 14 amino acids. The entry retains the CDR3 DNA only, 42 bases that are in frame from base 1. V lost 4 bases and J lost 4 bases; the stretch between them is 14 bases long.

The source material was PBMCs. The sequence links TRBV5-1 to TRBJ1-1, with TRBD1 perhaps the D gene, on 5 matching bases. This clonotype originated in a man aged 55 to 70 with colorectal cancer. The sequenced DNA is TGCGCCAGCAGCGGCATGGGGGTGAGCACTGAAGCTTTCTTT. Translated, this gives CASSGMGVSTEAFF. The full variable domain, completed from the reference TRBV5-1 and TRBJ1-1 proteins outside the CDR3, reads KAGVTQTPRYLIKTRGQQVTLSCSPISGHRSVSWYQQTPGQGLQFLFEYFSETQRNKGNFPGRFSGRQFSNSRSEMNVSTLELGDSALYLCASSGMGVSTEAFFGQGTRLTVV.